The 2 T cell receptor beta chains reported below all come from one sample, sequenced in a study of Ad26.COV2.S vaccination and SARS-CoV-2 variants. The treatment was: about 20 received Ad26.COV2.S at low or high dose, single or two shots; about 5 received placebo; per-sample allocation not given. Samples came from day 63 after the first vaccine or placebo injection. Sequencing used immunoSEQ multiplex PCR; TCRdb keeps in-frame clones, though not all of them. The top ten clones hold about 3.1% of a sample with hundreds of thousands of clones, 70% to 90% of them seen once. The material was peripheral blood, obtained in a trial of Ad26.COV2.S vaccine versus placebo. These receptors all come from a person aged 18 to 65 who received the Ad26.COV2.S COVID-19 vaccine or a placebo.

The rearrangement uses TRBV7-7 and TRBJ2-3; 12 bases align to TRBD2. This CDR3 contains 18 residues. Germline V gene lookup returns CDR1 SSHAT and CDR2 FNYEAQ (reference sequence). V lost 5 bases, J lost 3 bases, and 12 bases stayed unmatched. The CDR3 DNA reads TGTGCCAGCAGCCACAGGCCCCTAGCGGGGGGGGTGACAGATACGCAGTATTTT. The encoded protein is CASSHRPLAGGVTDTQYF. Together with reference TRBV7-7 and TRBJ2-3, the CDR3 gives the full variable domain: GAGVSQSPRYKVTKRGQDVTLRCDPISSHATLYWYQQALGQGPEFLTYFNYEAQPDKSGLPSDRFSAERPEGSISTLTIQRTEQRDSAMYRCASSHRPLAGGVTDTQYFGPGTRLTVL.

The V call is TRBV7-6, the J call TRBJ2-7; 10 positions agree with TRBD1. This CDR3 has 17 amino acids. J lost 2 bases, V lost 0 bases, and 7 bases had no gene match. Germline V lookup: CDR1 SGHVS, CDR2 FNYEAQ. CDR3 nucleotide sequence: TGTGCCAGCAGCTTAGCATACCGGGACAGGGGTCCCTACGAGCAGTACTTC. It yields the protein CASSLAYRDRGPYEQYF.